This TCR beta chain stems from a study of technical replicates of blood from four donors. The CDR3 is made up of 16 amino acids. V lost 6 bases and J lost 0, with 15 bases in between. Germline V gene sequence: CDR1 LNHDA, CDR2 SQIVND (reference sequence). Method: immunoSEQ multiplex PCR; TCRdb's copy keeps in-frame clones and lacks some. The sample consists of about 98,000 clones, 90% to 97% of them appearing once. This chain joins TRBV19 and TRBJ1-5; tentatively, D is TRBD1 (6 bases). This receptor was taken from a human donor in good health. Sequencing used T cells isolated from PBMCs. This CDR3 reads CASSRKGDYSNQPQHF. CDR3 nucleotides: TGTGCCAGTAGCAGAAAGGGGGACTATAGCAATCAGCCCCAGCATTTT.